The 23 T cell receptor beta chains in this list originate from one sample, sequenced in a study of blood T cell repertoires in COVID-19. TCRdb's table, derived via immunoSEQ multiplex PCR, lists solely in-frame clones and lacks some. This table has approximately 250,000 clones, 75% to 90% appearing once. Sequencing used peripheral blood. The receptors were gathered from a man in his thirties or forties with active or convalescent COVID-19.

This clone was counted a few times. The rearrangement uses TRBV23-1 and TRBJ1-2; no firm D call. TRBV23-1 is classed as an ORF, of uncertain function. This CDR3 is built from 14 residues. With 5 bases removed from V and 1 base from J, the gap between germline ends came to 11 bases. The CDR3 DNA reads TGCGCCAGCAGTTCCGCTGGAGATAACTATGGCTACACCTTC. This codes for CASSSAGDNYGYTF.

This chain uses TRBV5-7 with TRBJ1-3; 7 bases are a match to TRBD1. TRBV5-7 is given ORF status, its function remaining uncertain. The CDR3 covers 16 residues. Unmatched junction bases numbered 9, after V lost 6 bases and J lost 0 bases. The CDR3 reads CASNAKGQFSGNTIYF. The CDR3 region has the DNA TGTGCCAGCAACGCTAAGGGACAGTTCTCTGGAAACACCATATATTTT.

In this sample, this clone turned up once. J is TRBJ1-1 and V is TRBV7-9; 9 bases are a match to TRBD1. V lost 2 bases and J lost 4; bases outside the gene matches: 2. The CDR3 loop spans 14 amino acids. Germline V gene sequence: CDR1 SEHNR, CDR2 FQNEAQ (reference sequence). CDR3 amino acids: CASSLKGQGTEAFF. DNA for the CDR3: TGTGCCAGCAGCTTAAAGGGACAGGGCACTGAAGCTTTCTTT.

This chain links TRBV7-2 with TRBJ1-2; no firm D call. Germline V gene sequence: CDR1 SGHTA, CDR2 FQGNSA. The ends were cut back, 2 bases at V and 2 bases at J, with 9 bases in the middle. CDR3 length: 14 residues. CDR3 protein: CASSLSPLNYGYTF. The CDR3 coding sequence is TGTGCCAGCAGCTTATCCCCACTCAACTATGGCTACACCTTC.

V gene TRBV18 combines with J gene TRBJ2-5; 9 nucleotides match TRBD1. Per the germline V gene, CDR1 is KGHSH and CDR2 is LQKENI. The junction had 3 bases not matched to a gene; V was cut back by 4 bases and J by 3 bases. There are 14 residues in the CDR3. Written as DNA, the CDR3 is TGTGCCAGCTCACTGGGACAGGGTAAAGAGACCCAGTACTTC. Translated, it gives CASSLGQGKETQYF. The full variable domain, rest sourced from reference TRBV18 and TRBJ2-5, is NAGVMQNPRHLVRRRGQEARLRCSPMKGHSHVYWYRQLPEEGLKFMVYLQKENIIDESGMPKERFSAEFPKEGPSILRIQQVVRGDSAAYFCASSLGQGKETQYFGPGTRLLVL.

CDR3 sequence (DNA): TGTGCCAGCAGCCAAGTTGGGGGGGATGGGGCCGGAAACACCATATATTTT. Translated, it gives CASSQVGGDGAGNTIYF. The rearrangement uses TRBV3-1 (or the pseudogene TRBV3-2) and TRBJ1-3, with a possible D match to TRBD1 (5 bases). The germline gives CDR1 LGHDT, CDR2 YNNKEL (reference sequence). This CDR3 has 17 residues. V shed 1 base and J shed 4 bases, with 17 bases lying between them.

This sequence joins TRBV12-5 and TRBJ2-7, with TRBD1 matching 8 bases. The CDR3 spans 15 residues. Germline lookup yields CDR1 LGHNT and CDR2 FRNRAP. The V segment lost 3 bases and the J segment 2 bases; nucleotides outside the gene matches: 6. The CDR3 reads CASGLTDRATYEQYF. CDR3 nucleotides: TGTGCTAGTGGTTTAACGGACAGGGCAACCTACGAGCAGTACTTC. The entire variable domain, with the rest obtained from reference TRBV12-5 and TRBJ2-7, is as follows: DARVTQTPRHKVTEMGQEVTMRCQPILGHNTVFWYRQTMMQGLELLAYFRNRAPLDDSGMPKDRFSAEMPDATLATLKIQPSEPRDSAVYFCASGLTDRATYEQYFGPGTRLTVT.

DNA for the CDR3: TGTGCCAGCAGCGTCTTGGGGGGTAACTATGGCTACACCTTC. Translated: CASSVLGGNYGYTF. V usage is TRBV7-9 and J usage is TRBJ1-2; possibly TRBD1 for D (5 bases). The CDR3 is made up of 14 amino acids. Germline CDR1 and CDR2: SEHNR and FQNEAQ (reference sequence). V lost 5 bases to trimming and J lost 1 base, with 11 bases between them.

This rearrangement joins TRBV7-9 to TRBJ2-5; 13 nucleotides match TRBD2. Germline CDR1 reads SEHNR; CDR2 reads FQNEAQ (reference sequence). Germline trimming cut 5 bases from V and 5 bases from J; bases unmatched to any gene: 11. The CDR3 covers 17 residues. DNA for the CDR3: TGTGCCAGCAGCCCGGGACTAGCGGGGAACTTCGGGGAGACCCAGTACTTC. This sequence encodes CASSPGLAGNFGETQYF. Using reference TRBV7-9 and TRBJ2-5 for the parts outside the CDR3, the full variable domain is DTGVSQNPRHKITKRGQNVTFRCDPISEHNRLYWYRQTLGQGPEFLTYFQNEAQLEKSRLLSDRFSAERPKGSFSTLEIQRTEQGDSAMYLCASSPGLAGNFGETQYFGPGTRLLVL.

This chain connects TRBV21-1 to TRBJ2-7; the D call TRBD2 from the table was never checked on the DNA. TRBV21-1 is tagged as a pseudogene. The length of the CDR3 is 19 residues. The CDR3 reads CASSKAGFQRGESSYEQYF. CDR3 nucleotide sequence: TGTGCCAGCAGCAAAGCGGGATTCCAGCGGGGGGAGAGCTCCTACGAGCAGTACTTC.

CDR3 sequence reads: CASSETAGVNYNEQFF. The CDR3 DNA is TGCGCCAGCAGTGAGACAGCGGGGGTGAACTACAATGAGCAGTTCTTC. The chain couples TRBV10-1 to TRBJ2-1; 8 bases agree with TRBD2. Germline V lookup: CDR1 WNHNN, CDR2 SYGVQD (reference sequence). This CDR3 region has 16 residues. The junction had 6 bases not matched to a gene; V was cut back by 2 bases and J by 3 bases.

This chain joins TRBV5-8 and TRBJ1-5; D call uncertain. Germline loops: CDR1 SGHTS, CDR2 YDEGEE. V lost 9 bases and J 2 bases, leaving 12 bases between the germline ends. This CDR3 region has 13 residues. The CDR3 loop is CATARRGNQPQHF. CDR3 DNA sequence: TGTGCCACCGCGAGGAGGGGCAATCAGCCCCAGCATTTT.

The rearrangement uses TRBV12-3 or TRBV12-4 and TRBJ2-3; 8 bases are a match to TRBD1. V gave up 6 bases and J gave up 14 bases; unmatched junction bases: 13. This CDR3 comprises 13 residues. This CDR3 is CASSPAVRGRLYF. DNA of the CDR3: TGTGCCAGCAGCCCCGCGGTCAGGGGGCGCCTGTATTTT.

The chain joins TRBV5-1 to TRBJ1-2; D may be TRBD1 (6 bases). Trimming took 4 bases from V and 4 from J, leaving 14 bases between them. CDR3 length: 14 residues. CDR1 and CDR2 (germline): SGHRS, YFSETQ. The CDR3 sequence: CASSEGDLSYGYTF. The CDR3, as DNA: TGCGCCAGCAGCGAGGGGGACCTCAGCTATGGCTACACCTTC.

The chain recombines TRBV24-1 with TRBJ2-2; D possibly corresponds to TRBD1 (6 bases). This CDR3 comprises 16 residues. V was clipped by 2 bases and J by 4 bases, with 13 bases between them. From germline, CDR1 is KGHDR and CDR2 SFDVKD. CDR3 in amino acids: CATSDSNRAGTGELFF. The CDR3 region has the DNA TGTGCCACCAGTGATTCGAACAGGGCCGGCACCGGGGAGCTGTTTTTT.

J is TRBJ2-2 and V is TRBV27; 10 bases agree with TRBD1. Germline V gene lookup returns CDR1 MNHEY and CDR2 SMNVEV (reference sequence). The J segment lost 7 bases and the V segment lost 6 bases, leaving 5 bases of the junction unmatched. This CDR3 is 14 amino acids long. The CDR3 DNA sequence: TGTGCCAGCAGGGGACAGGGGTTGGTCGGGGAGCTGTTTTTT. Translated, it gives CASRGQGLVGELFF.

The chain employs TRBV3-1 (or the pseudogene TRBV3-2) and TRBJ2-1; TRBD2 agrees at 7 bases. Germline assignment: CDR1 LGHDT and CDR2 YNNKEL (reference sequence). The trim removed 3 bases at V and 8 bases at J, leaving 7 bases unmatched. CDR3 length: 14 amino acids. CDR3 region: CASSHRTRRDEQFF. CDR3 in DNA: TGTGCCAGCAGCCACCGGACTAGGCGGGATGAGCAGTTCTTC.

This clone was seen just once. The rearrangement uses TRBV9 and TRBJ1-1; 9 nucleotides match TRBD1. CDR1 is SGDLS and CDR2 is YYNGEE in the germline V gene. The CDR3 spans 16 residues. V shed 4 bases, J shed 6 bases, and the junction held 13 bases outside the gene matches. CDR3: CASSPPAGQGPPEAFF. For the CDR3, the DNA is TGTGCCAGCAGCCCACCCGCCGGACAGGGGCCCCCTGAAGCTTTCTTT.

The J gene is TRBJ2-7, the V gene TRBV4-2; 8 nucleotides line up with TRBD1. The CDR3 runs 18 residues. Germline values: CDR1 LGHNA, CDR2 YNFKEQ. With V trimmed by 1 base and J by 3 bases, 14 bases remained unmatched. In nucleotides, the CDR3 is TGTGCCAGCAGCCAAGTTATCGACAGGGGCCGAAACTACTACGAGCAGTACTTC. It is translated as CASSQVIDRGRNYYEQYF.

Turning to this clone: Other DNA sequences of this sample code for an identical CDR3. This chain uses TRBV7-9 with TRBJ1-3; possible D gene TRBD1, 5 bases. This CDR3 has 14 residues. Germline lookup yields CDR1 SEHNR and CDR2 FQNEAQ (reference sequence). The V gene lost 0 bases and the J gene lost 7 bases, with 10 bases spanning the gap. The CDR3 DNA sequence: TGTGCCAGCAGCTTAGCGGGGCGTGGGAACACCATATATTTT. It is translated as CASSLAGRGNTIYF.

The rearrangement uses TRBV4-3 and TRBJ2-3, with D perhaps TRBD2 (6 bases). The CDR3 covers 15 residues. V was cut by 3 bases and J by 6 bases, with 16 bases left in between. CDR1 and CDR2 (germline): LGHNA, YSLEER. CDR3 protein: CASSQRLERADTQYF. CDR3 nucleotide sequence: TGCGCCAGCAGCCAGAGACTAGAGAGGGCGGATACGCAGTATTTT.

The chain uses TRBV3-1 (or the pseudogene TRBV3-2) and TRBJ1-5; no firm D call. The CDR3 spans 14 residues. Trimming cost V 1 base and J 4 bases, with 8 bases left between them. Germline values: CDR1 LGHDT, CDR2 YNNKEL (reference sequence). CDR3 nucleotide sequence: TGTGCCAGCAGCCAAGGCAGCAGGAATCAGCCCCAGCATTTT. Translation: CASSQGSRNQPQHF.

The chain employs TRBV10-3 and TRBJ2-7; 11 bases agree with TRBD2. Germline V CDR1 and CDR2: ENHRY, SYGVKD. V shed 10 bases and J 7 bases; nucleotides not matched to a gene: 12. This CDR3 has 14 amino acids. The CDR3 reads CATERTSGGSEQYF. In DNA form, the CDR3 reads TGTGCCACCGAGCGTACTAGCGGGGGAAGTGAGCAGTACTTC.